The present T cell receptor (beta chain) was sequenced within a study of cytomegalovirus exposure and HLA in healthy donors. 60 Vbeta and 13 Jbeta primers were used in PCR. Assay: immunoSEQ multiplex PCR; the TCRdb copy retains only in-frame clones and omits some. Of about 180,000 clones in the sample, more than 60% were seen once. V gave up 5 bases and J gave up 2 bases, with 7 bases separating them. In germline, CDR1 is SGHTA, CDR2 FQGNSA. The CDR3 is 13 amino acids. Notes on this clone: Other nucleotide sequences from this sample produce the same CDR3.

The rearrangement links TRBV7-2 to TRBJ1-3; maybe TRBD1 (6 bases). The sequence came from a human donor in good health. Specimen: PBMCs. In DNA form, the CDR3 reads TGTGCCAGCAGCCCAGGGGCTGGAAACACCATATATTTT. As protein: CASSPGAGNTIYF.